The 19 T cell receptor beta chains below come from one sample, sequenced in a study of OX40 agonist ivuxolimab in advanced cancers. Using immunoSEQ multiplex PCR, the repertoire was profiled, and TCRdb retains in-frame clones only, with some absent. The table includes tens of thousands of clones, approximately 87% detected once. The sample was CD4+ or CD8+ T cells sorted from blood, taken in a trial of the OX40 agonist ivuxolimab. All receptors derive from an adult with an advanced solid tumor such as melanoma, head and neck, liver or kidney cancer.

J is TRBJ1-1 and V is TRBV7-2, with D unresolved. Germline CDR1 reads SGHTA; CDR2 reads FQGNSA. The V end was cut by 4 bases, the J end by 10 bases, with 16 bases between. The CDR3 sequence is 13 residues long. CDR3 in amino acids: CASSSSFRPGAFF. As DNA, the CDR3 is TGTGCCAGCAGCTCTTCCTTTCGGCCTGGAGCTTTCTTT.

The V gene is TRBV28, the J gene TRBJ1-2; 7 bases are shared with TRBD1. The V gene's germline CDR1 is MDHEN and CDR2 SYDVKM. The CDR3 loop spans 15 amino acids. J gave up 4 bases and V 5 bases, and 10 bases lay outside the gene matches. Written as DNA, the CDR3 is TGTGCCAGCAGTCTTCCACAGACAGGGCGCTATGGCTACACCTTC. Translated, it gives CASSLPQTGRYGYTF.

The gene calls are TRBV29-1 and TRBJ2-5; no reliable D call. The J call may not be correct, given that the DNA end is closer to TRBJ2-7. The CDR3 spans 11 residues. Germline lookup yields CDR1 SQVTM and CDR2 ANQGSEA. The CDR3 DNA sequence: TGCAGCGTTGCTATGCCCTACGAGCAGTACTTC. Encoded protein: CSVAMPYEQYF.

In this sample, this clone turned up once. The CDR3 is CASSPPTAYEQYF. The CDR3 bases are TGTGCCAGCAGCCCGCCGACAGCCTACGAGCAGTACTTC. The chain employs TRBV11-2 and TRBJ2-5; a weak D match, TRBD1 (5 bases). TRBJ2-7 matches the DNA end more closely, so the J call is doubtful. CDR1 SGHAT and CDR2 FQNNGV come from the germline V gene. This CDR3 is built from 13 residues.

The chain couples TRBV28 to TRBJ2-5, with a tentative D call TRBD1 (6 bases). The ends were cut back, 5 bases at V and 1 base at J, with 11 bases in the middle. The germline gives CDR1 MDHEN, CDR2 SYDVKM. The CDR3 runs to 14 residues. CDR3 DNA sequence: TGTGCCAGCAGTCGATGGACAGCCCAAGAGACCCAGTACTTC. It translates to CASSRWTAQETQYF. Based on the CDR3 plus reference TRBV28 and TRBJ2-5, the full variable domain is DVKVTQSSRYLVKRTGEKVFLECVQDMDHENMFWYRQDPGLGLRLIYFSYDVKMKEKGDIPEGYSVSREKKERFSLILESASTNQTSMYLCASSRWTAQETQYFGPGTRLLVL.

V and J are TRBV5-4 and TRBJ1-1; tentatively, D is TRBD1 (6 bases). This CDR3 region has 15 residues. The germline CDR1 and CDR2 sequences are SGHNT and YYREEE (reference sequence). Trimming shortened V by 0 bases and J by 6 bases, and 15 bases separated the two germline ends. The CDR3 sequence is CASSLAKQGRAEAFF. The CDR3 DNA reads TGTGCCAGCAGCTTGGCCAAGCAGGGGAGGGCTGAAGCTTTCTTT.

This clone turned up a few times. The chain uses TRBV6-4 and TRBJ1-2; D might be TRBD1 (5 bases). V was clipped by 6 bases and J by 2 bases, with 19 bases between them. Germline lookup yields CDR1 MRHNA and CDR2 SNTAGT. The CDR3 extends over 16 amino acids. The CDR3, as DNA: TGTGCCAGCAGCCCCGTGTCAGGGACGGGCAACTATGGCTACACCTTC. It specifies CASSPVSGTGNYGYTF.

The rearrangement links TRBV14 to TRBJ2-7; D gene unclear. The germline CDR1 and CDR2 sequences are SGHDN and FVKESK. Trimming took off 4 bases at V and 6 bases at J, with 13 bases between the two ends. CDR3 length: 13 amino acids. CDR3 region: CASSPGPFREQYF. CDR3 nucleotides: TGTGCCAGCAGCCCTGGGCCCTTCCGCGAGCAGTACTTC.

This rearrangement joins TRBV25-1 to TRBJ2-5, with D perhaps matching TRBD1 (5 bases). CDR1 is MGHDK and CDR2 is SYGVNS in the germline V gene. The CDR3 runs 15 residues. Trimming stripped 3 bases from V and 3 bases from J, with 14 bases between. The CDR3 here is CASSDARDSKETQYF. The CDR3 DNA sequence: TGTGCCAGCAGTGATGCCCGAGACAGCAAAGAGACCCAGTACTTC.

The gene calls are TRBV5-1 and TRBJ2-2; D is undetermined. The CDR3 is made up of 16 amino acids. V was pared by 2 bases and J by 4 bases, with 15 bases between. CDR1 and CDR2 from the germline V gene are SGHRS and YFSETQ. This chain's CDR3 is CASSFITATSTGELFF. CDR3 coding DNA: TGCGCCAGCAGCTTTATAACAGCGACGAGCACCGGGGAGCTGTTTTTT.

This clone was picked up a small number of times. The chain couples TRBV2 to TRBJ1-5; TRBD1 aligns across 8 bases. J was trimmed by 4 bases and V by 7 bases; bases with no gene match: 3. The CDR3 runs 13 residues. CDR1 and CDR2 (germline): SNHLY, FYNNEI. This CDR3 reads CASTRTGNQPQHF. As DNA, the CDR3 is TGTGCCAGCACTCGGACAGGGAATCAGCCCCAGCATTTT. The whole variable domain, filled in from reference TRBV2 and TRBJ1-5, reads EPEVTQTPSHQVTQMGQEVILRCVPISNHLYFYWYRQILGQKVEFLVSFYNNEISEKSEIFDDQFSVERPDGSNFTLKIRSTKLEDSAMYFCASTRTGNQPQHFGDGTRLSIL.

J is TRBJ2-3 and V is TRBV2, with TRBD2 matching 13 bases. Germline V CDR1 and CDR2: SNHLY, FYNNEI. The CDR3 contains 21 residues. V lost 6 bases, J lost 4 bases, and 22 bases stayed unmatched. Here the CDR3 reads CASSLRRRLAGGTSQPDTQYF. In DNA form, the CDR3 reads TGTGCCAGCAGCCTACGACGCCGACTAGCGGGGGGAACTTCCCAACCAGATACGCAGTATTTT.

This clone occurred once. V is TRBV7-9 and J is TRBJ2-5; D gene uncertain. This CDR3 comprises 15 residues. Deletions cut 3 bases from V and 0 bases from J, with 11 bases between. Germline loops: CDR1 SEHNR, CDR2 FQNEAQ (reference sequence). Here the CDR3 reads CASSLPFLNQETQYF. The CDR3 DNA reads as TGTGCCAGCAGCTTGCCGTTCTTGAACCAAGAGACCCAGTACTTC.

The chain has TRBV27 and TRBJ1-2; D gene unclear. V lost 0 bases and J lost 7, with 6 bases in between. Germline values: CDR1 MNHEY, CDR2 SMNVEV (reference sequence). This CDR3 is 12 amino acids long. The CDR3 here is CASSLSGVGYTF. The CDR3 DNA follows: TGTGCCAGCAGTTTATCTGGGGTTGGCTACACCTTC.

This chain connects TRBV5-1 to TRBJ1-2; perhaps TRBD1 as D (6 bases). The CDR3 covers 13 residues. The germline V and J ends were trimmed by 3 bases and 7 bases, with 13 bases remaining between them. CDR1 SGHRS and CDR2 YFSETQ come from the germline V gene. The CDR3 sequence: CASSYHRAAGYTF. The CDR3 nucleotides read TGCGCCAGCAGCTACCACAGGGCGGCTGGCTACACCTTC.

The chain links TRBV7-3 to TRBJ2-2; D may correspond to TRBD1 or TRBD2 (5 bases each). CDR1 is SGHTA, CDR2 FQGTGA, per germline. This CDR3 spans 13 amino acids. V shed 3 bases and J shed 4 bases, with 6 bases lying between them. CDR3 residues: CASSLRGTGELFF. For the CDR3, the DNA is TGTGCCAGCAGCTTGAGGGGCACCGGGGAGCTGTTTTTT.

The rearrangement uses TRBV10-3 and TRBJ1-2, with D perhaps matching TRBD1 (6 bases). The CDR3 has 15 residues. CDR1 is ENHRY, CDR2 SYGVKD, per germline. V lost 0 bases, J lost 3 bases, and 11 bases lay in between. DNA for the CDR3: TGTGCCATCAGTGAGTCGACGGGGGCCTACTATGGCTACACCTTC. It specifies CAISESTGAYYGYTF.

The chain combines TRBV18 with TRBJ2-1; D perhaps matches TRBD2 (10 bases). CDR3 length equals 18 residues. V was pared by 5 bases and J by 9 bases, with 29 bases between. CDR1 KGHSH and CDR2 LQKENI come from the germline V gene. CDR3 protein: CASSSGTGWLAGVSEQFF. The CDR3 DNA reads TGTGCCAGCTCATCCGGGACAGGGTGGCTAGCGGGAGTAAGTGAGCAGTTCTTC.

The V and J genes are TRBV14 and TRBJ2-1; tentatively, D is TRBD2 (6 bases). The ends were cut back, 5 bases at V and 4 bases at J, with 12 bases in the middle. The CDR3 is made up of 14 amino acids. The germline gives CDR1 SGHDN, CDR2 FVKESK. CDR3 sequence (DNA): TGTGCCAGCAGCATGGGACTCTCATACAATGAGCAGTTCTTC. Protein sequence: CASSMGLSYNEQFF.